The 13 T cell receptor beta chains below come from one sample, sequenced in a study of blood T cell repertoires in COVID-19. The data were produced by immunoSEQ multiplex PCR, yet TCRdb's version contains in-frame clones alone and is incomplete. The sample lists around 190,000 clones; roughly four fifths were seen once. Sequenced: peripheral blood. These receptor sequences come from a woman aged 70-85 years with COVID-19, enrolled during active disease.

This chain joins TRBV6-6 and TRBJ1-3; 7 bases match TRBD1. V lost 6 bases and J lost 2; bases outside the gene matches: 4. Germline V lookup: CDR1 MNHNY, CDR2 SVGAGI (reference sequence). The CDR3 runs to 14 residues. In DNA form, the CDR3 reads TGTGCCAGCAGGTCAGGGGGGACTGGAAACACCATATATTTT. Translation: CASRSGGTGNTIYF.

The rearrangement uses TRBV4-3 and TRBJ1-4; TRBD1 aligns across 8 bases. This CDR3 has 15 amino acids. V lost 0 bases and J lost 7; bases outside the gene matches: 4. Germline V lookup: CDR1 LGHNA, CDR2 YSLEER. The CDR3 spells CASSQDRGHSEKLFF. Here the CDR3 DNA reads TGCGCCAGCAGCCAAGACAGGGGGCATAGTGAAAAACTGTTTTTT.

This clone showed up just a few times. The rearrangement uses TRBV10-3 and TRBJ1-1; perhaps TRBD1 as D (6 bases). Germline V gene data show CDR1 as ENHRY and CDR2 as SYGVKD. Trimming pared 6 bases from V and 0 bases from J, leaving 14 bases between. The length of the CDR3 is 15 residues. Written as DNA, the CDR3 is TGTGCCATCAGGAGACAGGAGAACCTGAACACTGAAGCTTTCTTT. Its protein product is CAIRRQENLNTEAFF.

The chain is built from TRBV9 and TRBJ2-3; D may be TRBD1 (7 bases). V lost 4 bases to trimming and J lost 0 bases, with 15 bases between them. The length of the CDR3 is 16 residues. Per germline, CDR1 SGDLS and CDR2 YYNGEE. CDR3 loop: CASSSRRGQSTDTQYF. In DNA, the CDR3 is TGTGCCAGCAGCTCCCGGAGGGGGCAAAGCACAGATACGCAGTATTTT.

V and J are TRBV9 and TRBJ1-2; D unresolved. This CDR3 spans 16 amino acids. The V gene lost 5 bases and the J gene lost 4 bases, with 21 bases spanning the gap. The V gene's germline CDR1 is SGDLS and CDR2 YYNGEE. CDR3 residues: CASSNQRRGAVYGYTF. The CDR3 DNA reads TGTGCCAGCAGTAACCAAAGGCGGGGTGCCGTCTATGGCTACACCTTC.

In the case of this clone: This same CDR3 is encoded by further DNA sequences in the sample. The chain uses TRBV24-1 and TRBJ2-7; TRBD1 agrees at 10 bases. The CDR3 runs 14 residues. Per the germline V gene, CDR1 is KGHDR and CDR2 is SFDVKD. The V segment lost 3 bases and the J segment 5 bases; nucleotides outside the gene matches: 3. The CDR3 here is CATSDRDRGNEQYF. The DNA of the CDR3 is TGTGCCACCAGTGATCGGGACAGGGGAAACGAGCAGTACTTC.

The chain carries TRBV7-2 and TRBJ1-4; no reliable D call. This CDR3 is built from 15 residues. Germline V gene data show CDR1 as SGHTA and CDR2 as FQGNSA. V lost 5 bases, J lost 0 bases, and 10 bases lay in between. CDR3 loop: CASSLNRATNEKLFF. As DNA, the CDR3 is TGTGCCAGCAGCCTCAACAGAGCAACTAATGAAAAACTGTTTTTT.

The chain recombines TRBV11-2 with TRBJ1-2; the match to TRBD1 covers 10 bases. V was pared by 5 bases and J by 6 bases, with 12 bases of the junction left unmatched. CDR3 size: 16 residues. Germline lookup yields CDR1 SGHAT and CDR2 FQNNGV. As DNA, the CDR3 is TGTGCCAGCAGCCCGATTGGGGACAGGGGTTTTCATGGCTACACCTTC. Translation gives CASSPIGDRGFHGYTF.

This chain links TRBV4-3 with TRBJ1-6; maybe TRBD1 (6 bases). CDR1 and CDR2 from the germline V gene are LGHNA and YSLEER. V lost 1 base and J lost 7, with 17 bases in between. The CDR3 has 17 residues. DNA for the CDR3: TGCGCCAGCAGCCAAGCTATCGCGGGGGCTAACAATTCACCCCTCCACTTT. Translation gives CASSQAIAGANNSPLHF.

The chain links TRBV15 to TRBJ2-1, with 8 bases identical to TRBD1. The CDR3 covers 17 residues. V shed 0 bases and J 3 bases; nucleotides not matched to a gene: 7. The germline V gene has CDR1 LNHNV and CDR2 YYDKDF (reference sequence). CDR3 DNA: TGTGCCACCAGCAGAGATCAGACAGGGGCCATCTACAATGAGCAGTTCTTC. Encoded protein: CATSRDQTGAIYNEQFF.

The chain combines TRBV24-1 with TRBJ2-5; no firm D call. This CDR3 is built from 14 residues. From germline, CDR1 is KGHDR and CDR2 SFDVKD. V lost 4 bases and J lost 0, with 8 bases in between. In DNA form, the CDR3 reads TGTGCCACCAGTGACCCTAGAAACCAAGAGACCCAGTACTTC. Protein: CATSDPRNQETQYF.

The V call is TRBV5-6, the J call TRBJ2-5, with a possible D match to TRBD1 (6 bases). The CDR3 extends over 14 amino acids. V was cut by 2 bases and J by 1 base, with 9 bases left in between. Germline values: CDR1 SGHDT, CDR2 YYEEEE. The CDR3: CASSFQGLQETQYF. CDR3 DNA: TGTGCCAGCAGCTTTCAGGGGCTCCAAGAGACCCAGTACTTC.

The chain recombines TRBV3-1 (or the pseudogene TRBV3-2) with TRBJ2-5; no firm D call. Germline V CDR1 and CDR2: LGHDT, YNNKEL (reference sequence). The CDR3 extends over 14 amino acids. Trimming removed 7 bases at V and 8 bases at J, with 20 bases between. CDR3 in DNA: TGTGCCAGCATTTTAAGAGGAGCCCAAGGCACCCAGTACTTC. Its translation: CASILRGAQGTQYF.